This TCR beta chain was sequenced in a study of beta chain features in type 1 diabetes (dated by TCRdb to 2016 to 2018). Regarding the research as a whole: No differences in mean age, gender distribution, total cell number or subset yield were found between patients and healthy donors. A total of around 100 million sorted cells were examined across all samples, and RNA yield correlated strongly with the number of cells per subset. The study compared TCRB repertoires of sorted circulating CD4+ T cell subsets between recently diagnosed type 1 diabetes patients and matched healthy donors. Regulatory and stem cell-like memory subsets were obtained from only 8 patients and about 8 healthy donors, while naive and central memory subsets were obtained from all 30 or so donors. Results the study describes overall, beyond this receptor: At VDJ recombination sites, type 1 diabetes patients had fewer insertions and more deleted nucleotides, which implies abnormalities in thymic rearrangement. Because cDNA rather than genomic DNA was sequenced, highly expressing activated cells could have been over-represented, although no difference in activation and CD3 levels was found between groups. Naive, central memory and regulatory TCRB repertoires appeared more similar among patients than among healthy donors. A moderate but significant shortening of TCRB CDR3 length was observed in type 1 diabetes patients in all four CD4+ subsets. PCR might favor shorter templates, but patient and control samples were amplified and corrected together, so any skew would affect both groups equally. Because the HLA sub-analyses included only small numbers of individuals, any influence of HLA type on TCRB rearrangement was left unresolved.

V is cut back by 4 bases and J by 1 base, with 4 bases in the junction unmatched. The CDR3 goes from the cysteine to the phenylalanine over 15 residues. Only the CDR3 part of the read is kept: 45 bases, read in frame from the first base. The germline V gene gives CDR1 as SGHRS and CDR2 as YFSETQ. All of the isolated RNA was reverse transcribed with the High Capacity cDNA Reverse Transcription Kit, so expressed TCRB transcripts were sequenced. Naive, central memory and regulatory T cell samples underwent deep immunoSEQ sequencing, averaging approximately 3.5 million total reads per sample. Sorted cells were lysed in RLT buffer and RNA was extracted with DNase-treated RNeasy Micro or Mini kits, depending on cell number. To prevent cross-contamination, every cell subset was processed on its own, while patient and healthy donor samples were processed together. The immunoSEQ multiplex PCR was used to amplify TCRB sequences from cDNA, yielding 87-bp fragments that span the CDR3 region. The amplicons were sequenced using the Illumina HiSeq platform. The authors processed their data as follows. PCR bias was corrected computationally using synthetic template baselines, and reads within Hamming distance 2 were collapsed, with unmergeable singletons discarded. Reads were aligned against IMGT so that V, D and J genes, CDR3 length and insertions or deletions at six rearrangement sites could be assigned. Clonotype counts were normalized to sorted cell number within each subset before computing true diversity and Gini coefficients with the tcR R package. The overlap coefficient, calculated on TCRB nucleotide sequences, was used to quantify repertoire sharing. As a proxy for the pre-selection repertoire, out-of-frame TCRB sequences from naive cells were analyzed. TCRdb limited this immuneACCESS table to in-frame rearrangements with V and J called. A share of clones is missing; checked studies link under half to unresolved V genes, and the rest is unexplained. V and J calls plus clone size are reproduced from that table; the DNA served to infer D and trimming. This sample lists about 400,000 clones; around an eighth were detected once. The top ten clones comprise roughly 0.017% of the sample.

From each donor, a single peripheral blood sample of approximately 120 mL on average was drawn into heparinised tubes. A BD FACSAria II was used to sort naive, central memory, regulatory and stem cell-like memory CD4+ T cells with a panel that included CD45RO, CCR7, CD25, CD127, CD95 and CD27. All sorted populations exceeded 98% purity. Right away, PBMCs were isolated by Lymphoprep density gradient centrifugation and were stained directly, with no culture step. So that batch effects would be minimized, each experiment stained and sorted samples in pairs, pairing one healthy donor with one patient. As concerns this clone: It lacks a known antigen. Base qualities are missing; no much larger clone stands one base away.

The chain joins TRBV5-1 to TRBJ1-4, with 7 bases matching TRBD1. Sequencing used naive CD4+ T cells from blood. Interpreted using the paper, the cell subset or site label stands for: true naive CD4+ T cells. This receptor was obtained from a man aged 18 to 29 in good health. The nucleotide sequence reads TGCGCCAGCAGCCCCACAGGGGAAACTAATGAAAAACTGTTTTTT. The encoded protein is CASSPTGETNEKLFF.